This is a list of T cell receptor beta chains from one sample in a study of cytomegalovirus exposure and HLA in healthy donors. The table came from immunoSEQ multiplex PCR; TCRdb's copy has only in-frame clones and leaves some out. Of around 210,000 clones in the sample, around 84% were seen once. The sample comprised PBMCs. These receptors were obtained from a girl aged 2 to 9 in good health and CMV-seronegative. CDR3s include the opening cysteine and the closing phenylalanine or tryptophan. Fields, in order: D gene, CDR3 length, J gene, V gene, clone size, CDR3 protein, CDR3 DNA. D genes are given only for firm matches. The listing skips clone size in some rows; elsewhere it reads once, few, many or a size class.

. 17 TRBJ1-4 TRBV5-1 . CASSLGSTVATNEKLFF TGCGCCAGCAGCTTGGGCTCTACAGTTGCAACTAATGAAAAACTGTTTTTT
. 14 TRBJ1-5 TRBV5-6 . CASSRGQTNQPQHF TGTGCCAGCAGCCGCGGACAGACGAATCAGCCCCAGCATTTT
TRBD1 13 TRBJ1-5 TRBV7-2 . CASSWDREQPQHF TGTGCCAGCAGTTGGGACAGGGAACAGCCCCAGCATTTT
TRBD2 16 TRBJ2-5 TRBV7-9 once CSSSAEAGGPSETQYF TGTTCCAGCAGCGCGGAAGCGGGGGGGCCTTCGGAGACCCAGTACTTC
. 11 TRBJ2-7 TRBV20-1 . CSARQSYEQYF TGCAGTGCTAGACAGTCCTACGAGCAGTACTTC
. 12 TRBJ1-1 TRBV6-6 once CASSYAGTEAFF TGTGCCAGCAGTTACGCCGGGACAGAAGCTTTCTTT
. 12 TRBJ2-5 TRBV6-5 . CASTDSVETQYF TGTGCCAGCACGGACTCCGTAGAGACCCAGTACTTC
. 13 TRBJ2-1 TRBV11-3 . CASSLTRYNEQFF TGTGCCAGCAGCTTGACTCGCTACAATGAGCAGTTCTTC
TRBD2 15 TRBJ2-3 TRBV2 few CASTGTSGSTDTQYF TGTGCCAGCACCGGGACTAGCGGAAGCACAGATACGCAGTATTTT
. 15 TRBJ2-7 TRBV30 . CAWNPLEPTAYEQYF TGTGCCTGGAACCCACTTGAACCAACCGCCTACGAGCAGTACTTC
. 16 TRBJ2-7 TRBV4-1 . CASSQDWQGSSYEQYF TGCGCCAGCAGCCAAGATTGGCAGGGGAGCTCCTACGAGCAGTACTTC